This entry lists 13 T cell receptor beta chains sequenced from one sample in a study of blood T cell repertoires in COVID-19. The data were produced by immunoSEQ multiplex PCR, yet TCRdb's version contains in-frame clones alone and is incomplete. The sample carries about 80,000 clones, 82% recorded once. Input material: peripheral blood. These receptors originate from a human donor in a cohort sampled during active COVID-19.

The rearrangement joins TRBV2 to TRBJ1-2; 9 positions match TRBD1. The CDR3 is made up of 12 amino acids. Germline CDR1 reads SNHLY; CDR2 reads FYNNEI. J lost 7 bases, V lost 6 bases, and 3 bases had no gene match. The CDR3 DNA sequence: TGTGCCAGCAGGGGACAGGGCTCTGGCTACACCTTC. Residues: CASRGQGSGYTF.

This sequence joins TRBV3-1 (or the pseudogene TRBV3-2) and TRBJ1-5; D uncertain. Germline V gene sequence: CDR1 LGHDT, CDR2 YNNKEL (reference sequence). The CDR3 loop spans 14 amino acids. Trimming left V 3 bases short and J 0 bases short, with 6 bases between. CDR3 amino acids: CASSQSDSNQPQHF. The DNA for the CDR3 is TGTGCCAGCAGCCAGAGTGATAGCAATCAGCCCCAGCATTTT.

This clone has only a few counts. The rearrangement links TRBV15 to TRBJ2-7, with 7 bases lining up with TRBD1. Trimming at V came to 0 bases and at J to 4 bases, leaving 3 bases not matched to a gene. CDR1 is LNHNV, CDR2 YYDKDF, per germline (reference sequence). The CDR3 covers 14 residues. The CDR3 loop reads CATSRDVRGYEQYF. CDR3 nucleotides: TGTGCCACCAGCAGAGATGTCAGGGGGTACGAGCAGTACTTC.

This clone has more than one count but fewer than ten. V is TRBV21-1 and J is TRBJ2-2; the D call TRBD1 from the table was never checked on the DNA. TRBV21-1 is marked as a pseudogene. This CDR3 region has 18 residues. The CDR3, as DNA: TGTGCCAGCAGCAATATGGGTCCAGGGGGCTTGAACACCGGGGAGCTGTTTTTT. Translating gives CASSNMGPGGLNTGELFF.

As regards this clone: A read error may account for a junction end that differs from germline. The V call is TRBV6-5, the J call TRBJ1-5; a weak D match, TRBD1 (6 bases). The germline V gene has CDR1 MNHEY and CDR2 SVGAGI. This CDR3 region has 13 residues. The DNA of the CDR3 is TGTGCCAGCAGTGACTCAGGGGTTCAGCCCCAGCATTTT. This gives the protein CASSDSGVQPQHF.

This clone has just a few counts. The chain couples TRBV14 to TRBJ2-5, with 10 bases that match TRBD1. V shed 3 bases and J 6 bases; nucleotides not matched to a gene: 4. This CDR3 is built from 14 residues. Per germline, CDR1 SGHDN and CDR2 FVKESK. CDR3 residues: CASSHRDRGQTQYF. The DNA for the CDR3 is TGTGCCAGCAGCCATCGGGACAGGGGACAGACCCAGTACTTC.

The chain combines TRBV7-8 with TRBJ2-3, with D unclear. This CDR3 spans 12 amino acids. V was trimmed by 5 bases and J by 3 bases, leaving 6 bases between them. Germline CDR1 and CDR2: SGHVS and FQNEAQ. The CDR3 coding sequence is TGTGCCAGCAGCCATTTAACAGATACGCAGTATTTT. This gives the protein CASSHLTDTQYF.

This clone has just a few counts. This chain links TRBV18 with TRBJ1-5; maybe TRBD1 (5 bases). The CDR3 covers 16 residues. The germline gives CDR1 KGHSH, CDR2 LQKENI. The V end was cut by 2 bases, the J end by 2 bases, with 13 bases between. CDR3 in amino acids: CASSPGGQGGNQPQHF. As DNA, the CDR3 is TGTGCCAGCTCACCAGGAGGGCAAGGGGGCAATCAGCCCCAGCATTTT.

The J gene is TRBJ2-3, the V gene TRBV5-1; 9 nucleotides align to TRBD2. The CDR3 has 17 amino acids. V lost 3 bases, J lost 2 bases, and 10 bases stayed unmatched. CDR1 SGHRS and CDR2 YFSETQ come from the germline V gene. CDR3 bases: TGCGCCAGCAGCTCCGGATTAGCGGGGGCGATCACAGATACGCAGTATTTT. This gives the protein CASSSGLAGAITDTQYF.

CDR3 amino acids: CASQGSGQLGETQYF. The CDR3 bases are TGTGCCAGCCAAGGGTCAGGCCAACTAGGGGAGACCCAGTACTTC. V and J are TRBV2 and TRBJ2-5, with D perhaps TRBD2 (5 bases). The CDR3 length is 15 residues. The V end lost 8 bases, the J end lost 5 bases, and 21 bases lay between the germline ends. The germline CDR1 and CDR2 sequences are SNHLY and FYNNEI.

The chain is built from TRBV5-5 and TRBJ2-1; 10 nucleotides match TRBD2. Trimming at V came to 2 bases and at J to 3 bases, leaving 2 bases not matched to a gene. This CDR3 contains 15 residues. CDR1 is SGHKS and CDR2 is YYEKEE in the germline V gene (reference sequence). CDR3 sequence (DNA): TGTGCCAGCAGCTTCCTAGCGGGGGTCTACAATGAGCAGTTCTTC. Protein sequence: CASSFLAGVYNEQFF. Combining the CDR3 with reference TRBV5-5 and TRBJ2-1 gives the whole variable domain DAGVTQSPTHLIKTRGQQVTLRCSPISGHKSVSWYQQVLGQGPQFIFQYYEKEERGRGNFPDRFSARQFPNYSSELNVNALLLGDSALYLCASSFLAGVYNEQFFGPGTRLTVL.

This clone was recorded a few times. The gene calls are TRBV5-8 and TRBJ1-6; TRBD1 is a possible D gene (5 bases). V was trimmed by 6 bases and J by 5 bases, leaving 18 bases between them. Germline V gives CDR1 SGHTS, CDR2 YDEGEE. This CDR3 has 16 amino acids. In nucleotides, the CDR3 is TGTGCCAGCAACCCAGGGAATGGGGAAAATAATTCACCCCTCCACTTT. Protein product: CASNPGNGENNSPLHF. Full variable domain (outside the CDR3, taken from reference TRBV5-8 and TRBJ1-6): EAGVTQSPTHLIKTRGQQATLRCSPISGHTSVYWYQQALGLGLQFLLWYDEGEERNRGNFPPRFSGRQFPNYSSELNVNALELEDSALYLCASNPGNGENNSPLHFGNGTRLTVT.

The chain uses TRBV5-5 and TRBJ1-1; 7 nucleotides match TRBD1. V trimming: 7 bases; J trimming: 6 bases; junction bases outside the gene matches: 15. Germline lookup yields CDR1 SGHKS and CDR2 YYEKEE (reference sequence). The CDR3 sequence is 15 residues long. CDR3 amino acids: CASGTADHRGAEAFF. DNA for the CDR3: TGTGCCAGCGGGACAGCTGATCACCGCGGGGCTGAAGCTTTCTTT.